A single sample gave rise to the 29 T cell receptor beta chains below, sequenced in a study of OX40 agonist ivuxolimab in advanced cancers. Assay used: immunoSEQ multiplex PCR; TCRdb lists only in-frame clones, some missing. Of more than 35,000 clones listed, about 80% are singletons. This specimen was CD4+ or CD8+ T cells sorted from blood, taken in a trial of the OX40 agonist ivuxolimab. Source of these receptors: an adult with an advanced solid tumor such as melanoma, head and neck, liver or kidney cancer.

This chain joins TRBV9 and TRBJ1-3; the D is unclear. CDR1 is SGDLS, CDR2 YYNGEE, per germline. The CDR3 extends over 15 amino acids. V was trimmed by 0 bases and J by 2 bases, leaving 9 bases between them. The CDR3 spells CASSVGTSAGNTIYF. The CDR3 DNA sequence: TGTGCCAGCAGCGTAGGTACCAGCGCTGGAAACACCATATATTTT.

The V gene is TRBV4-1, the J gene TRBJ1-6, with D tentatively TRBD1 (5 bases). Germline V gene sequence: CDR1 MGHRA, CDR2 YSYEKL. V dropped 2 bases and J dropped 6 bases, with 14 bases sitting between them. The CDR3 loop spans 16 amino acids. The CDR3 DNA reads as TGCGCCAGCAGCCAAAGGCAGGGTTTGGGTAATTCACCCCTCCACTTT. It translates to CASSQRQGLGNSPLHF.

The chain is built from TRBV5-4 and TRBJ2-6; tentative D call: TRBD1 (6 bases). Trimming removed 4 bases from V and 4 bases from J, with 12 bases in between. This CDR3 contains 15 residues. Germline V lookup: CDR1 SGHNT, CDR2 YYREEE (reference sequence). DNA of the CDR3: TGTGCCAGCAGCGGGGTGGGGGCCGGGGCCAACGTCCTGACTTTC. This codes for CASSGVGAGANVLTF.

This chain uses TRBV7-3 with TRBJ2-7, with D perhaps given as TRBD1 or TRBD2 (6 bases each). CDR1 and CDR2 from the germline V gene are SGHTA and FQGTGA. The length of the CDR3 is 15 residues. The ends were cut back, 1 base at V and 0 bases at J, with 10 bases in the middle. CDR3 DNA: TGTGCCAGCAGCTTAAAGGGGGGCCTCTCCTACGAGCAGTACTTC. This translates into CASSLKGGLSYEQYF.

The CDR3 reads CASSLRPGPNEKLFF. The CDR3 DNA reads TGTGCCAGCAGCTTAAGACCAGGGCCGAATGAAAAACTGTTTTTT. The genes are TRBV7-3 and TRBJ1-4, with D possibly matching TRBD1 (5 bases). Trimming took off 1 base at V and 5 bases at J, with 11 bases between the two ends. The CDR3 runs to 15 residues. Per the germline V gene, CDR1 is SGHTA and CDR2 is FQGTGA.

The rearrangement joins TRBV6-5 to TRBJ2-1, with D perhaps matching TRBD1 (5 bases). The germline V gene has CDR1 MNHEY and CDR2 SVGAGI. The CDR3 sequence is 14 residues long. Trimming cost V 7 bases and J 3 bases, with 13 bases left between them. The CDR3 DNA follows: TGTGCCAGCACCTCCGACAGAATCTACAATGAGCAGTTCTTC. Translation gives CASTSDRIYNEQFF.

This clone was counted a single time. This chain joins TRBV18 and TRBJ2-3, with TRBD2 identical over 7 bases. Germline CDR1 is KGHSH and CDR2 is LQKENI. The junction had 4 bases not matched to a gene; V was cut back by 0 bases and J by 4 bases. The CDR3 sequence is 15 residues long. DNA of the CDR3: TGTGCCAGCTCACCACCTAGCGGGTACTCAGATACGCAGTATTTT. It yields the protein CASSPPSGYSDTQYF.

This chain links TRBV29-1 with TRBJ2-3, with TRBD2 as a possible D gene (6 bases). Trimming left V 3 bases short and J 1 base short, with 11 bases between. CDR3 length: 14 residues. Germline CDR1 reads SQVTM; CDR2 reads ANQGSEA. The CDR3 protein is CSVDRVAGTDTQYF. The CDR3 bases are TGCAGCGTTGATAGGGTAGCGGGCACAGATACGCAGTATTTT.

V is TRBV6-6 and J is TRBJ1-2; D is undetermined. Trimming shortened V by 7 bases and J by 7 bases, and 13 bases separated the two germline ends. Germline CDR1 and CDR2: MNHNY and SVGAGI (reference sequence). The CDR3 covers 12 residues. The CDR3 here is CASTPIGRGYTF. The CDR3 nucleotides read TGTGCCAGCACCCCGATAGGTCGTGGCTACACCTTC.

This clone is medium-sized (0.01 to 0.1%) by share. The chain links TRBV19 to TRBJ1-2; a weak D match, TRBD1 (5 bases). The V end lost 7 bases, the J end lost 4 bases, and 22 bases lay between the germline ends. From germline, CDR1 is LNHDA and CDR2 SQIVND (reference sequence). CDR3 size: 16 residues. In DNA form, the CDR3 reads TGTGCCAGTAATAATGGGGCGGCAGCTAGTGGCTATGGCTACACCTTC. Protein: CASNNGAAASGYGYTF. The whole variable domain, remainder taken from reference TRBV19 and TRBJ1-2, is DGGITQSPKYLFRKEGQNVTLSCEQNLNHDAMYWYRQDPGQGLRLIYYSQIVNDFQKGDIAEGYSVSREKKESFPLTVTSAQKNPTAFYLCASNNGAAASGYGYTFGSGTRLTVV.

This chain connects TRBV4-1 to TRBJ2-2, with a tentative D call TRBD2 (6 bases). The CDR3 is 19 amino acids. Trimming took 0 bases from V and 1 from J, leaving 18 bases between them. Looked up from germline, CDR1 is MGHRA and CDR2 is YSYEKL. CDR3 sequence: CASSQDYGGYRGNTGELFF. The DNA of the CDR3 is TGCGCCAGCAGCCAAGATTACGGGGGATATAGGGGGAACACCGGGGAGCTGTTTTTT.

This clone appeared a single time. The chain couples TRBV7-9 to TRBJ2-5, with TRBD1 identical over 11 bases. V lost 5 bases to trimming and J lost 3 bases; unmatched junction nucleotides: 8. CDR1 SEHNR and CDR2 FQNEAQ come from the germline V gene (reference sequence). This CDR3 is built from 16 residues. CDR3 sequence: CASSLGQGAREETQYF. The DNA of the CDR3 is TGTGCCAGCAGCCTCGGACAGGGGGCGCGAGAAGAGACCCAGTACTTC.

The rearrangement joins TRBV7-6 to TRBJ2-5; D may be TRBD1 or TRBD2 (6 bases each). Trimming shortened V by 5 bases and J by 5 bases, and 15 bases separated the two germline ends. Germline CDR1 is SGHVS and CDR2 is FNYEAQ. This CDR3 is built from 14 residues. CDR3 region: CASSPTGGWETQYF. The CDR3 region has the DNA TGTGCCAGCAGCCCCACCGGGGGCTGGGAGACCCAGTACTTC.

The chain carries TRBV27 and TRBJ1-2; 7 bases are shared with TRBD1. V dropped 1 base and J dropped 4; count of bases not matched to a gene: 6. The CDR3 contains 15 residues. The germline V gene encodes CDR1 MNHEY and CDR2 SMNVEV (reference sequence). DNA for the CDR3: TGTGCCAGCAGTTTATGGGGCAGGGGGGCCTATGGCTACACCTTC. Protein sequence: CASSLWGRGAYGYTF.

The chain combines TRBV4-1 with TRBJ2-7; D is ambiguous. The CDR3 is 14 residues long. CDR1 is MGHRA, CDR2 YSYEKL, per germline. The ends were cut back, 0 bases at V and 2 bases at J, with 8 bases in the middle. CDR3 loop: CASSQEVIPYEQYF. CDR3 nucleotide sequence: TGCGCCAGCAGCCAAGAAGTTATCCCCTACGAGCAGTACTTC.

The V and J genes are TRBV30 and TRBJ1-5; a weak D match, TRBD1 (6 bases). Germline V gene sequence: CDR1 GTSNPN, CDR2 SVGIG (reference sequence). Trimming took 2 bases from V and 0 from J, leaving 11 bases between them. The CDR3 extends over 15 amino acids. The CDR3 nucleotides read TGTGCCTGGAGTCTCCGGGACACTAGCAATCAGCCCCAGCATTTT. As protein: CAWSLRDTSNQPQHF.

This clone has just one count. V is TRBV5-6 and J is TRBJ1-2, with D uncertain. Per germline, CDR1 SGHDT and CDR2 YYEEEE. Trimming removed 2 bases at V and 4 bases at J, with 9 bases between. There are 13 residues in the CDR3. The CDR3 DNA reads TGTGCCAGCAGCTTTAGACGGTCCTATGGCTACACCTTC. Amino acid sequence: CASSFRRSYGYTF.

The count of this clone is one. The chain employs TRBV19 and TRBJ2-1, with no clear D. Trimming shortened V by 3 bases and J by 6 bases, and 12 bases separated the two germline ends. Germline CDR1 reads LNHDA; CDR2 reads SQIVND (reference sequence). CDR3 length: 14 amino acids. The CDR3 loop reads CASSIGIDVNEQFF. DNA for the CDR3: TGTGCCAGTAGTATTGGCATAGATGTCAATGAGCAGTTCTTC.

The V and J genes are TRBV6-4 and TRBJ1-2; D is unresolved. CDR3 length equals 16 residues. V was cut by 5 bases and J by 0 bases, with 16 bases left in between. Germline CDR1 reads MRHNA; CDR2 reads SNTAGT. In nucleotides, the CDR3 is TGTGCCAGCAGTACGGGGTTGCGATTAGCTAACTATGGCTACACCTTC. Protein sequence: CASSTGLRLANYGYTF.

V is TRBV9 and J is TRBJ2-5; a weak D match, TRBD2 (6 bases). The DNA end lines up better with TRBJ2-7; the J call may be wrong. Germline V gene data show CDR1 as SGDLS and CDR2 as YYNGEE. The CDR3 totals 14 residues. CDR3 DNA sequence: TGTGCCAGCAGCGTAGTGGGGGAGGTAGGCGAGCAGTACTTC. Protein sequence: CASSVVGEVGEQYF.

The chain carries TRBV28 and TRBJ2-1; D remains ambiguous. Trimming stripped 1 base from V and 8 bases from J, with 9 bases between. The CDR3 runs 13 residues. Germline CDR1 is MDHEN and CDR2 is SYDVKM. The CDR3 is CASSLSQSHEQFF. The CDR3 DNA is TGTGCCAGCAGTTTATCCCAAAGTCATGAGCAGTTCTTC.

J is TRBJ2-7 and V is TRBV29-1, with 9 bases lining up with TRBD1. The CDR3 spans 14 residues. Germline V CDR1 and CDR2: SQVTM, ANQGSEA. After removal of 7 bases from V and 4 bases from J, the junction contained 11 bases not matched to a gene. The CDR3: CSAWGQGSGYEQYF. Here the CDR3 DNA reads TGCAGCGCGTGGGGACAGGGCAGCGGGTACGAGCAGTACTTC.

V and J are TRBV5-4 and TRBJ2-2; the D is unclear. CDR1 is SGHNT, CDR2 YYREEE, per germline (reference sequence). The CDR3 runs 15 residues. Trimming took 4 bases from V and 5 from J, leaving 15 bases between them. CDR3 in amino acids: CASSDDPAWTGELFF. The CDR3 coding sequence is TGTGCCAGCAGCGATGACCCGGCGTGGACCGGGGAGCTGTTTTTT.

The rearrangement joins TRBV27 to TRBJ2-5, with D perhaps TRBD1 (5 bases). V lost 6 bases, J lost 4 bases, and 18 bases lay in between. The CDR3 has 15 residues. The germline CDR1 and CDR2 sequences are MNHEY and SMNVEV (reference sequence). CDR3 nucleotides: TGTGCCAGCAGACGAGGCGCAGGGTTGGGAGAGACCCAGTACTTC. Its protein is CASRRGAGLGETQYF.

As for this clone: The junction does not match germline at one end; this may be a read error. The chain couples TRBV11-2 to TRBJ2-5; D perhaps matches TRBD2 (6 bases). This CDR3 has 12 residues. CDR1 and CDR2 (germline): SGHAT, FQNNGV. The CDR3 DNA reads as TGTGCCAGCAGCCCGCTGGCGGGGTCGGGGGACTTC. Translating it yields CASSPLAGSGDF.

The chain carries TRBV5-1 and TRBJ2-1; 9 bases are shared with TRBD2. J was trimmed by 7 bases and V by 2 bases; bases with no gene match: 10. The CDR3 is made up of 16 amino acids. CDR1 is SGHRS and CDR2 is YFSETQ in the germline V gene. CDR3 sequence: CASSLGVSGGQNEQFF. Here the CDR3 DNA reads TGCGCCAGCAGCTTAGGCGTTAGCGGGGGTCAGAATGAGCAGTTCTTC.

This clone was detected once. The chain employs TRBV5-5 and TRBJ2-7; TRBD2 is a possible D gene (6 bases). Germline lookup yields CDR1 SGHKS and CDR2 YYEKEE (reference sequence). V lost 0 bases and J lost 0, with 16 bases in between. The CDR3 loop spans 17 amino acids. The CDR3 region is CASSLEGSGLSSYEQYF. CDR3 DNA sequence: TGTGCCAGCAGCTTGGAAGGTTCGGGACTCAGCTCCTACGAGCAGTACTTC.

This clone was seen only once. The J gene is TRBJ2-5, the V gene TRBV4-2, with D unresolved. CDR1 and CDR2 from the germline V gene are LGHNA and YNFKEQ. The CDR3 loop spans 14 amino acids. V lost 5 bases and J 3 bases, leaving 13 bases between the germline ends. The CDR3 region is CASSAAAGKETQYF. The DNA of the CDR3 is TGTGCCAGCAGCGCCGCGGCAGGAAAAGAGACCCAGTACTTC.

The chain recombines TRBV5-6 with TRBJ2-1; D tentatively fits TRBD1 or TRBD2 (6 bases each). This CDR3 has 16 residues. Germline CDR1 reads SGHDT; CDR2 reads YYEEEE. Trimming shortened V by 0 bases and J by 3 bases, and 13 bases separated the two germline ends. The CDR3 loop is CASSLVGRGLYNEQFF. The CDR3 coding sequence is TGTGCCAGCAGCTTGGTTGGCAGGGGACTCTACAATGAGCAGTTCTTC.